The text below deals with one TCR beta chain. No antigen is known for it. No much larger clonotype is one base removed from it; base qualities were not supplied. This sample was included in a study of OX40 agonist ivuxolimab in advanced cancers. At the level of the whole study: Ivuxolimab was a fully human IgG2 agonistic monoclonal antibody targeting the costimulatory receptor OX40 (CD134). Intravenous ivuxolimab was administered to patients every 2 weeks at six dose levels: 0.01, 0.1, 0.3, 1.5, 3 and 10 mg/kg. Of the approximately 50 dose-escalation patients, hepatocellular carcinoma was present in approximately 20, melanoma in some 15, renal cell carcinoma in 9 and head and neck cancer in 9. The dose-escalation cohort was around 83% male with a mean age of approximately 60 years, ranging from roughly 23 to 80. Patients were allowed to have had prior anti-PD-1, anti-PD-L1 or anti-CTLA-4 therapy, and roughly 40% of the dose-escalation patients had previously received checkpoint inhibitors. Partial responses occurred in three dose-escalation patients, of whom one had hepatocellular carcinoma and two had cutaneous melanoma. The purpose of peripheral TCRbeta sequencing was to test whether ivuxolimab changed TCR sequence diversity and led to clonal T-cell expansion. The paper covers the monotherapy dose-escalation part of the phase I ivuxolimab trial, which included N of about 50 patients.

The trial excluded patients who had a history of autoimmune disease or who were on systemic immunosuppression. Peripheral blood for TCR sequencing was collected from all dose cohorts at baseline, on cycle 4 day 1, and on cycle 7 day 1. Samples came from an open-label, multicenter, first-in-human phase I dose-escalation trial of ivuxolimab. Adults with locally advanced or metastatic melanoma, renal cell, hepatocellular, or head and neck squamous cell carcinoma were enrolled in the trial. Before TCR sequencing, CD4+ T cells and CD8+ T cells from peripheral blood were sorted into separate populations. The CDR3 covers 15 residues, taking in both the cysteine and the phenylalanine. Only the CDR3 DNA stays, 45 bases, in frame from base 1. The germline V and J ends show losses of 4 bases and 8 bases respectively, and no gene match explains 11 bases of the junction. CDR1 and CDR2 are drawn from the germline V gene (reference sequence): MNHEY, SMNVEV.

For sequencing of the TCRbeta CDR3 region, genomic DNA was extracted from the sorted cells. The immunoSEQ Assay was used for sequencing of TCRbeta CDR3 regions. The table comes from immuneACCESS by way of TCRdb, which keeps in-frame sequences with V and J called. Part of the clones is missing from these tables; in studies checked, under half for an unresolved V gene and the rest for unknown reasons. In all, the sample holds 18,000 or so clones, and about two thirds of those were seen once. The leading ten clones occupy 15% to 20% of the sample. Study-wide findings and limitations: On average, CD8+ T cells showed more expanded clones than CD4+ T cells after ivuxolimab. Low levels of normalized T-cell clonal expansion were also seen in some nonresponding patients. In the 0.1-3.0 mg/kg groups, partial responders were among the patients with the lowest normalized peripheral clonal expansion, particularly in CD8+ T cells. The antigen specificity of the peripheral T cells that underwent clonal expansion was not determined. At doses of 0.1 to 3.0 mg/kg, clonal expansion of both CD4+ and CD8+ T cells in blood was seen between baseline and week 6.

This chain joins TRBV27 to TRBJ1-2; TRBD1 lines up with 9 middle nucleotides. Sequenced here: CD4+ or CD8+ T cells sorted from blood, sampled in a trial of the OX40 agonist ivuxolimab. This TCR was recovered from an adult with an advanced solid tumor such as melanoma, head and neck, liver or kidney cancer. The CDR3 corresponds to CASSSLIQGAKGYTF. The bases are TGTGCCAGCAGTTCCTTAATACAGGGGGCCAAAGGCTACACCTTC.